Following are 2 T cell receptor beta chains from one sample sequenced in a study of blood T cell repertoires in COVID-19. The protocol was immunoSEQ multiplex PCR, while the TCRdb copy is restricted to in-frame clones and leaves out a portion. The sample lists a few hundred thousand clones, about 90% occurring once. Material for sequencing was PBMCs or T cells enriched from blood (not recorded which). The source is a young woman who had recovered from COVID-19.

J is TRBJ2-7 and V is TRBV3-1 (or the pseudogene TRBV3-2); TRBD2 might be the D (7 bases). Deletions cut 4 bases from V and 7 bases from J, with 14 bases between. CDR1 is LGHDT, CDR2 YNNKEL, per germline (reference sequence). The CDR3 has 13 residues. The CDR3 DNA reads as TGTGCCAGCAGCCCAGATAGGGGGGGGGAGCAGTACTTC. Residues: CASSPDRGGEQYF.

The V call is TRBV6-5, the J call TRBJ2-3; D perhaps matches TRBD1 (5 bases). V lost 2 bases, J lost 6 bases, and 15 bases lay in between. The CDR3 length is 15 residues. CDR1 MNHEY and CDR2 SVGAGI come from the germline V gene. The CDR3 DNA follows: TGTGCCAGCAGTTACGAAGGGGTGATGAGTGATACGCAGTATTTT. The encoded protein is CASSYEGVMSDTQYF.